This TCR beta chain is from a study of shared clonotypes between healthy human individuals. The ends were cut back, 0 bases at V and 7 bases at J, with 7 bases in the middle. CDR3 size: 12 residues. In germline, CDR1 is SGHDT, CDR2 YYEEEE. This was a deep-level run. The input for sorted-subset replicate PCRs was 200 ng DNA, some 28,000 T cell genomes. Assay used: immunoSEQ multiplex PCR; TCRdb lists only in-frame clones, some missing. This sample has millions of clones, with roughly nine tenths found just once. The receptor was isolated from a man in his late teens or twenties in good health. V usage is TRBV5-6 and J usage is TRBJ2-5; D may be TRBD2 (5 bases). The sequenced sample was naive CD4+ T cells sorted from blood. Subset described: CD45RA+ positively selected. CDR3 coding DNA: TGTGCCAGCAGCTTGGGGAGGTGGACCCAGTACTTC. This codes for CASSLGRWTQYF. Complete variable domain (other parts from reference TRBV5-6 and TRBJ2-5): DAGVTQSPTHLIKTRGQQVTLRCSPKSGHDTVSWYQQALGQGPQFIFQYYEEEERQRGNFPDRFSGHQFPNYSSELNVNALLLGDSALYLCASSLGRWTQYFGPGTRLLVL.